Below, one T cell receptor beta chain is given with its context. Its antigen is still unknown. Clones were sequenced by immunoSEQ multiplex PCR, and TCRdb holds only the in-frame ones, with some missing. The table lists 160,000 or so clones, roughly nine tenths of them singletons. This sample stems from a study of T cell responses to AZD1222 COVID-19 vaccine. Study findings and constraints: Donors in the cohort were predominantly white British and more often female, and clonal diversity was possibly underestimated. Spike-specific TCR breadth and depth grew following two AZD1222 doses. Repertoires in all cases were sampled only once the peak T cell response had passed. With dominance at 160-218 and 743-854, vaccine-associated CD4 TCRs spanned spike.

V gave up 4 bases and J gave up 0 bases, with 15 bases separating them. Germline CDR1 is LNHDA and CDR2 is SQIVND (reference sequence). The CDR3 loop spans 16 amino acids. Sequencing used peripheral blood, obtained on day 0 of AZD1222 vaccination. This clonotype was obtained from an adult in good health. The rearrangement joins TRBV19 to TRBJ1-1; D is ambiguous. CDR3 sequence (DNA): TGTGCCAGTAGTACCCGGGGTGGGAGATTGAACACTGAAGCTTTCTTT. Translated, it gives CASSTRGGRLNTEAFF.